Included here is one TCR beta chain sequence, with context. The antigen is undetermined. The TCR library protocol attached unique molecular identifiers to the individual cDNA molecules. TCRdb analysed the 5' RACE reads with MiXCR anew, one entry per CDR3 protein. The table lists tens of thousands of distinct CDR3 sequences, approximately 4.1% of them singletons. The data derive from a study of early T cells in non-severe SARS-CoV-2 infection. Whole-study findings and limits: The study's VDJdb matching favored anti-spike CD8 responses and missed private and CD4 specificities.

CDR1 and CDR2 from the germline V gene are LNHDA and SQIVND (reference sequence). The CDR3 spans 12 residues. Trimming removed 10 bases from V and 5 bases from J, with 13 bases in between. The chain links TRBV19 to TRBJ2-3; D call uncertain. This TCR derives from an adult who was a healthcare worker with PCR-confirmed SARS-CoV-2 infection or an uninfected control (not recorded which). The sample consisted of whole blood. CDR3 nucleotide sequence: TGTGCCACTAAGACCTTTGGAGATACGCAGTATTTT. The encoded protein is CATKTFGDTQYF.